What follows are 11 T cell receptor beta chains derived from one specimen sequenced in a study of control samples from healthy donors and cancer patients. Using immunoSEQ multiplex PCR, the repertoire was profiled, and TCRdb retains in-frame clones only, with some absent. The top ten hold about 0.8% of the sample, which has 46,000 or so clones, more than 90% seen once. What was sequenced was PBMCs. Receptors were obtained from a man aged 30-40 years with colorectal cancer.

V gene TRBV7-9 combines with J gene TRBJ2-1; D could derive from TRBD1 or TRBD2 (6 bases each). V was shortened by 10 bases and J by 0 bases, with 22 bases between the two germline ends. Looked up from germline, CDR1 is SEHNR and CDR2 is FQNEAQ (reference sequence). This CDR3 spans 17 amino acids. For the CDR3, the DNA is TGTGCCATCTCCTCCGGCCGAGGGGGGTCCTCCTACAATGAGCAGTTCTTC. It translates to CAISSGRGGSSYNEQFF.

The chain is built from TRBV15 and TRBJ2-7, with D possibly matching TRBD2 (5 bases). Trimming cost V 2 bases and J 7 bases, with 15 bases left between them. CDR3 length: 14 residues. The germline CDR1 and CDR2 sequences are LNHNV and YYDKDF (reference sequence). DNA of the CDR3: TGTGCCACCAGCAGACTTCACTCTCCGGGGGAGCAGTACGTC. This codes for CATSRLHSPGEQYV.

The rearrangement joins TRBV20-1 to TRBJ1-1, with no clear D. CDR3 length: 11 amino acids. V gave up 3 bases and J gave up 7 bases, with 9 bases separating them. The V gene's germline CDR1 is DFQATT and CDR2 SNEGSKA (reference sequence). As DNA, the CDR3 is TGCAGTGCTAGTCGGGCGATTGAAGCTTTCTTT. This encodes CSASRAIEAFF.

The V call is TRBV15, the J call TRBJ2-5; D unresolved. This CDR3 comprises 16 residues. Germline values: CDR1 LNHNV, CDR2 YYDKDF (reference sequence). With 0 bases removed from V and 1 base from J, the gap between germline ends came to 12 bases. The CDR3 spells CATSRDGVPPQETQYF. The CDR3 DNA reads TGTGCCACCAGCAGAGACGGTGTACCACCCCAAGAGACCCAGTACTTC. Full variable domain (outside the CDR3, taken from reference TRBV15 and TRBJ2-5): DAMVIQNPRYQVTQFGKPVTLSCSQTLNHNVMYWYQQKSSQAPKLLFHYYDKDFNNEADTPDNFQSRRPNTSFCFLDIRSPGLGDTAMYLCATSRDGVPPQETQYFGPGTRLLVL.

The rearrangement joins TRBV2 to TRBJ1-1; D is undetermined. Trimming shortened V by 4 bases and J by 4 bases, and 7 bases separated the two germline ends. The CDR3 spans 12 residues. Germline loops: CDR1 SNHLY, CDR2 FYNNEI. The CDR3 nucleotides read TGTGCCAGCAGTGCCGGAGGCACTGAAGCTTTCTTT. It specifies CASSAGGTEAFF.

V and J are TRBV10-2 and TRBJ1-1, with 8 nucleotides matching TRBD1. Looked up from germline, CDR1 is WSHSY and CDR2 is SAAADI. The CDR3 runs 15 residues. Trimming removed 7 bases from V and 3 bases from J; junction bases left unmatched: 10. The CDR3 spells CASINTQGADTEAFF. As DNA, the CDR3 is TGCGCCAGCATAAATACTCAGGGGGCGGACACTGAAGCTTTCTTT.

The chain recombines TRBV4-3 with TRBJ2-1; D is perhaps TRBD2 (7 bases). Trimming took 0 bases from V and 0 from J, leaving 18 bases between them. This CDR3 has 19 amino acids. CDR1 is LGHNA, CDR2 YSLEER, per germline. The CDR3 here is CASSQDGGGGVSSYNEQFF. CDR3 DNA: TGCGCCAGCAGCCAAGATGGGGGAGGGGGTGTGAGCTCCTACAATGAGCAGTTCTTC.

This sequence joins TRBV7-9 and TRBJ1-3; 10 bases are shared with TRBD1. CDR1 is SEHNR and CDR2 is FQNEAQ in the germline V gene (reference sequence). This CDR3 has 14 residues. The junction had 6 bases not matched to a gene; V was cut back by 5 bases and J by 8 bases. The CDR3 sequence is CASSLGQGVDTIYF. As DNA, the CDR3 is TGTGCCAGCAGCCTCGGACAGGGGGTAGACACCATATATTTT.

V is TRBV9 and J is TRBJ1-2, with unresolved D. The V gene's germline CDR1 is SGDLS and CDR2 YYNGEE. Trimming removed 4 bases at V and 4 bases at J, with 11 bases between. The CDR3 consists of 13 residues. In DNA form, the CDR3 reads TGTGCCAGCAGCTCTAGCGGGAGCTATGGCTACACCTTC. Translating it yields CASSSSGSYGYTF.

The rearrangement joins TRBV6-5 to TRBJ1-5; the D is unclear. Trimming pared 2 bases from V and 5 bases from J, leaving 10 bases between. Germline CDR1 and CDR2: MNHEY and SVGAGI. This CDR3 is 14 amino acids long. Written as DNA, the CDR3 is TGTGCCAGCAGTTACGCGGGCCCGGATCAGCCCCAGCATTTT. It encodes CASSYAGPDQPQHF.

This sequence joins TRBV7-9 and TRBJ1-2, with 8 positions matching TRBD1. The V gene end was trimmed by 5 bases and the J gene end by 6 bases; junction bases not matched to a gene: 11. Germline V lookup: CDR1 SEHNR, CDR2 FQNEAQ (reference sequence). The CDR3 has 15 amino acids. The CDR3 sequence is CASSLYRTGSDGYTF. As DNA, the CDR3 is TGTGCCAGCAGCCTATACCGGACAGGGTCGGATGGCTACACCTTC.